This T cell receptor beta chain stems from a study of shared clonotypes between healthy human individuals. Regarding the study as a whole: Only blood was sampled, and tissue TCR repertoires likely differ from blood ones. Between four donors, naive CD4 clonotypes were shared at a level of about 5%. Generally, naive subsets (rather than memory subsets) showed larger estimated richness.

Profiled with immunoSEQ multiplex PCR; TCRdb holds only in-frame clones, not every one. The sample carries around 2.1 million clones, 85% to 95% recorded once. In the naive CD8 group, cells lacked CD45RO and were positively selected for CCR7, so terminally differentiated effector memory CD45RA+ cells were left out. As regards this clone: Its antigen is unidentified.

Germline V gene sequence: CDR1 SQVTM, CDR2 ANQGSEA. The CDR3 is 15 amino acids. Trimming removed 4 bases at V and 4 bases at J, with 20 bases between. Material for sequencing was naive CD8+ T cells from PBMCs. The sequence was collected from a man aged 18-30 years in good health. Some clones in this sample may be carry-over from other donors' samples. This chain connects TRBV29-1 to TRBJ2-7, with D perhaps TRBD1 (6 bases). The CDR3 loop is CSVGGGPNEEYEQYF. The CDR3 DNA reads TGCAGCGTTGGTGGGGGCCCCAACGAGGAATACGAGCAGTACTTC.